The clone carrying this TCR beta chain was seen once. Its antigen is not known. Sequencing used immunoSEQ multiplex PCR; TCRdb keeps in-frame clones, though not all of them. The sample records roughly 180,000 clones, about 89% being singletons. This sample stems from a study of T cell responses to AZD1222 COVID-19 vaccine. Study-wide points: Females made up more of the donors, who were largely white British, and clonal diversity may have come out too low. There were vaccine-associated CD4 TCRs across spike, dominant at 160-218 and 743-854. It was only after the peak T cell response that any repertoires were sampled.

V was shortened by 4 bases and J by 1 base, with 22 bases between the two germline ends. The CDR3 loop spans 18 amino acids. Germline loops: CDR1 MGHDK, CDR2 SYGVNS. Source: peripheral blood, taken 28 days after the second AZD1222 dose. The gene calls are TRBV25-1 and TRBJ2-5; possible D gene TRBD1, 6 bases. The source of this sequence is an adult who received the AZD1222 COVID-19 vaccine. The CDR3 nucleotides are TGTGCCAGCAGTGTTCCTTACCAGACAGGTCGGGTCCAAGAGACCCAGTACTTC. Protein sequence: CASSVPYQTGRVQETQYF. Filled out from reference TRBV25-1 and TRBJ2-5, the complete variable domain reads EADIYQTPRYLVIGTGKKITLECSQTMGHDKMYWYQQDPGMELHLIHYSYGVNSTEKGDLSSESTVSRIRTEHFPLTLESARPSHTSQYLCASSVPYQTGRVQETQYFGPGTRLLVL.